This T cell receptor (beta chain) was profiled in a study of T cells expressing NK-cell markers. Study-level information: Repertoires of TCR beta were obtained from T cells sorted as CD3+CD56+NKG2C+, CD3+CD56+NKG2C- and CD3+CD56-NKG2C+. Seven donors tested HCMV-seropositive and one tested seronegative among the eight sequenced.

TCRdb re-called the 5' RACE reads and gives one entry per CDR3 protein, without DNA. This sample's clone table lists about 460,000 distinct CDR3 sequences. A remark on this clonotype: Its antigen is unknown.

Study observations and caveats: The study found these clonotypes also leading the CD3+CD56-NKG2C+ fraction in a few donors. About 1.0-7.0% of CD8+ T cells in over five donors belonged to dominant NKG2C+ clonotypes.

The germline gives CDR1 LGHNA, CDR2 YNFKEQ. The CDR3 length is 17 residues. The specimen sequenced was blood T cells: a sorted CD56 or NKG2C T cell subset, CD4+ or CD8+ T cells, or bulk PBMC T cells (not recorded which). This sequence joins TRBV4-2 and TRBJ2-7; TCRdb selects TRBD1, and the lack of DNA leaves this call unchecked. This sequence was found in a woman between 50 and 59 years old in good health. The CDR3: CASSQNHRGLSSYEQYF.